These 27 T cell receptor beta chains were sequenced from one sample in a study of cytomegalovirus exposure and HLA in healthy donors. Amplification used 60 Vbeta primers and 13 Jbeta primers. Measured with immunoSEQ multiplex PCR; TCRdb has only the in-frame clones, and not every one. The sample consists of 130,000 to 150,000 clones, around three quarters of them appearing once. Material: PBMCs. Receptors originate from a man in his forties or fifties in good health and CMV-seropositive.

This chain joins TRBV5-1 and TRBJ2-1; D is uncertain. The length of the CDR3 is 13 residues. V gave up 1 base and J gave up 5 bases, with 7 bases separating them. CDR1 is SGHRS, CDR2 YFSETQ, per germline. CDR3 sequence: CASSLSPNNEQFF. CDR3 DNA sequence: TGCGCCAGCAGCTTGTCTCCTAACAATGAGCAGTTCTTC. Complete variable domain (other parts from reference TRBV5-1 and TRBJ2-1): KAGVTQTPRYLIKTRGQQVTLSCSPISGHRSVSWYQQTPGQGLQFLFEYFSETQRNKGNFPGRFSGRQFSNSRSEMNVSTLELGDSALYLCASSLSPNNEQFFGPGTRLTVL.

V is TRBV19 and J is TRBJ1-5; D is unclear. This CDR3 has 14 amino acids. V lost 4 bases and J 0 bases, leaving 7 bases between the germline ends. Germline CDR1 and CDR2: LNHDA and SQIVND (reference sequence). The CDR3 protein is CASSSGISNQPQHF. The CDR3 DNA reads TGTGCCAGTAGTAGCGGAATTAGCAATCAGCCCCAGCATTTT.

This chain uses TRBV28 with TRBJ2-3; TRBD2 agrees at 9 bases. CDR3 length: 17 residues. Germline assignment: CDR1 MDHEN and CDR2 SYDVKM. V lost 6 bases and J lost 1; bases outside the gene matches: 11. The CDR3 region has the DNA TGTGCCAGCAGGACTAGCGGATCAAGGACCCGCACAGATACGCAGTATTTT. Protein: CASRTSGSRTRTDTQYF. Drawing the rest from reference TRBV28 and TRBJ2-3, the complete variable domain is DVKVTQSSRYLVKRTGEKVFLECVQDMDHENMFWYRQDPGLGLRLIYFSYDVKMKEKGDIPEGYSVSREKKERFSLILESASTNQTSMYLCASRTSGSRTRTDTQYFGPGTRLTVL.

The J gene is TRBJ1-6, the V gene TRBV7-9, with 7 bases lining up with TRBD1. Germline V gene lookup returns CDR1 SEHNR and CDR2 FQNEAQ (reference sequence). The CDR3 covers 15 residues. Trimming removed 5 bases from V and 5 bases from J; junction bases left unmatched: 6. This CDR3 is CASSGTQGNNSPLHF. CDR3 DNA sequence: TGTGCCAGCAGCGGAACACAGGGGAATAATTCACCCCTCCACTTT. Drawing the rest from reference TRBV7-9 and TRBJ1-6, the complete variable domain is DTGVSQNPRHKITKRGQNVTFRCDPISEHNRLYWYRQTLGQGPEFLTYFQNEAQLEKSRLLSDRFSAERPKGSFSTLEIQRTEQGDSAMYLCASSGTQGNNSPLHFGNGTRLTVT.

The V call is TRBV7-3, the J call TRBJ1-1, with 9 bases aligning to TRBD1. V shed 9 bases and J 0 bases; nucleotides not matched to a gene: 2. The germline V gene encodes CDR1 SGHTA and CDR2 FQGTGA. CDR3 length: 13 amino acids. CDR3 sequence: CASRQGVNTEAFF. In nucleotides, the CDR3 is TGTGCCAGTCGACAGGGGGTGAACACTGAAGCTTTCTTT.

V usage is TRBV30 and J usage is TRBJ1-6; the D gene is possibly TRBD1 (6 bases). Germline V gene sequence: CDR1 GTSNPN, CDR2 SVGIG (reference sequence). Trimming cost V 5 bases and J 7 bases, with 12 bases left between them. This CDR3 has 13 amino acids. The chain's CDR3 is CAWGTGMNSPLHF. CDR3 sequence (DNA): TGTGCCTGGGGAACAGGGATGAATTCACCCCTCCACTTT.

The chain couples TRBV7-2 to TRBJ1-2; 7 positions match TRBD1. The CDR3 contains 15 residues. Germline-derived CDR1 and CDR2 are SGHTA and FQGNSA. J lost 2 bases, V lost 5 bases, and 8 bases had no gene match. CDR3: CASSTSGTANYGYTF. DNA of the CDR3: TGTGCCAGCAGCACATCCGGGACAGCAAACTATGGCTACACCTTC.

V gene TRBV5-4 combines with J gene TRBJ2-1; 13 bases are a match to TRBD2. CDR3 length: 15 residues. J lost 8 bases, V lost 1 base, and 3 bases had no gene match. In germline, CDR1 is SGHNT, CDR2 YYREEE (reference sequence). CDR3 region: CASSLRLAGGYEQFF. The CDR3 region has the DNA TGTGCCAGCAGCTTGCGACTAGCGGGAGGATATGAGCAGTTCTTC.

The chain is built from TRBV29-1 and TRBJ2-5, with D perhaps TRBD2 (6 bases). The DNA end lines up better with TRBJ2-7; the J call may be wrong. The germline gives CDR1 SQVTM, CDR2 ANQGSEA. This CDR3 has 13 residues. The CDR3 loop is CSVHAGSSYEQYF. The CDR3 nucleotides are TGCAGCGTCCACGCGGGGTCGAGCTACGAGCAGTACTTC.

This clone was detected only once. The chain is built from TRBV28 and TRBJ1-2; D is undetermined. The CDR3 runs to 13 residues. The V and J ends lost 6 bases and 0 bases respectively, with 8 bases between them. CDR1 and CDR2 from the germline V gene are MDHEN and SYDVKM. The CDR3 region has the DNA TGTGCCAGCAGCACCGGGGCTAACTATGGCTACACCTTC. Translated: CASSTGANYGYTF.

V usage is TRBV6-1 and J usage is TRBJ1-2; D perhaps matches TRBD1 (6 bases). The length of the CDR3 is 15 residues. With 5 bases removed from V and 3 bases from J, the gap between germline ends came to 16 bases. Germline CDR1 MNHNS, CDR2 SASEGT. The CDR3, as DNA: TGTGCCAGCAGTCCAGGGGTGACGAGGGACTATGGCTACACCTTC. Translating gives CASSPGVTRDYGYTF.

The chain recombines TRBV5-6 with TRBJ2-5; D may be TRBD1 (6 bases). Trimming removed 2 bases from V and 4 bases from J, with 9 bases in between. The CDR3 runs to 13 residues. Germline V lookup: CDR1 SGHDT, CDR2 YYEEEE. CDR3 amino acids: CASSFRGGETQYF. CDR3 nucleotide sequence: TGTGCCAGCAGCTTTAGAGGGGGAGAGACCCAGTACTTC.

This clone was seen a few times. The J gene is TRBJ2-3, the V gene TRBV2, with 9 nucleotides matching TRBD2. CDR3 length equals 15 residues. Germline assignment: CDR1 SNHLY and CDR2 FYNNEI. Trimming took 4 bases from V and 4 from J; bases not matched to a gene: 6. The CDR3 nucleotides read TGTGCCAGCAGTGCGAGCGGGAGGACGGCAGATACGCAGTATTTT. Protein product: CASSASGRTADTQYF.

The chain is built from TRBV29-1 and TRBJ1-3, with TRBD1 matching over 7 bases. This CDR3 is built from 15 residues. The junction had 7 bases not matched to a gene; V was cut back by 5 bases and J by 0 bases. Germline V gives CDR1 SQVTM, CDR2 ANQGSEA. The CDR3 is CSVRDSAYSGNTIYF. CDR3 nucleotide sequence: TGCAGCGTTAGGGACAGTGCTTACTCTGGAAACACCATATATTTT.

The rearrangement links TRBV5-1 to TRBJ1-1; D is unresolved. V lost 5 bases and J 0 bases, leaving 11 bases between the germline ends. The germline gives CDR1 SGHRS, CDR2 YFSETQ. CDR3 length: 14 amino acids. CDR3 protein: CASRFPGMNTEAFF. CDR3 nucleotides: TGCGCCAGCAGATTCCCGGGTATGAACACTGAAGCTTTCTTT.

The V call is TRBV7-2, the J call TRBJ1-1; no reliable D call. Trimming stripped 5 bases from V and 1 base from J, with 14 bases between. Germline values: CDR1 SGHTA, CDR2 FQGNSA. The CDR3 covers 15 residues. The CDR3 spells CASSPRTGENTEAFF. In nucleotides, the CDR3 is TGTGCCAGCAGCCCCAGGACTGGAGAGAACACTGAAGCTTTCTTT.

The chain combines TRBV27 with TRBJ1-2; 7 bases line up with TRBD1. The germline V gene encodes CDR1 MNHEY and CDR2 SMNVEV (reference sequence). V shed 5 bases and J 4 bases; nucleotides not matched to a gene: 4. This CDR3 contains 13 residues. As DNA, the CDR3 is TGTGCCAGCAGTGACAGGGATGCCTATGGCTACACCTTC. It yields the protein CASSDRDAYGYTF.

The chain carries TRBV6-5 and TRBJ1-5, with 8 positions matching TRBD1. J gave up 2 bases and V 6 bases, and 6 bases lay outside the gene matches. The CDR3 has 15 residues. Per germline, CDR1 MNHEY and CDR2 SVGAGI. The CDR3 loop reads CASRSGQGGNQPQHF. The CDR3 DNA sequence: TGTGCCAGCAGATCCGGACAGGGTGGCAATCAGCCCCAGCATTTT.

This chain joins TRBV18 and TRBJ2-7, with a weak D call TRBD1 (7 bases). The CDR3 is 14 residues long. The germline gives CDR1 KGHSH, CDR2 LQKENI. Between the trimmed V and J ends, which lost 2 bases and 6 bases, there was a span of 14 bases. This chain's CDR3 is CASSPAGQSLEQYF. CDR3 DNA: TGTGCCAGCTCACCAGCGGGACAGTCCCTCGAGCAGTACTTC.

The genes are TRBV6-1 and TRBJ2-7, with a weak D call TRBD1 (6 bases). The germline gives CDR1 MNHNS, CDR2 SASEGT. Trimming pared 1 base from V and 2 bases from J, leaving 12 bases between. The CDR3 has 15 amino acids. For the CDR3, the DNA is TGTGCCAGCAGTGAAGTGGGGACATCGACCTACGAGCAGTACTTC. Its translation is CASSEVGTSTYEQYF.

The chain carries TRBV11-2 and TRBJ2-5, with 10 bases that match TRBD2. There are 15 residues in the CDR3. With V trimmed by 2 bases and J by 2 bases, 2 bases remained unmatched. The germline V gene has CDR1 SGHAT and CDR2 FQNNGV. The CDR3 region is CASSLSTSGQETQYF. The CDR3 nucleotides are TGTGCCAGCAGCTTATCGACTAGCGGGCAAGAGACCCAGTACTTC.

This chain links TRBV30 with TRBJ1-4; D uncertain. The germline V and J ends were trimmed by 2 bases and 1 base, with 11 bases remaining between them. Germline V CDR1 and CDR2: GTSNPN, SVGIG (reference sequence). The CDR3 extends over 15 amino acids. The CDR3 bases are TGTGCCTGGAGTCGGGGTTCTGGAACTAATGAAAAACTGTTTTTT. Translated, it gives CAWSRGSGTNEKLFF.

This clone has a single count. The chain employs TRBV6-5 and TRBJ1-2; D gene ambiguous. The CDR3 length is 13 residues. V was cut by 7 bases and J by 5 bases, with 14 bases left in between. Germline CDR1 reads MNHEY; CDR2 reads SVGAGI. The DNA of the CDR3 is TGTGCCAGCATACACAGCCGAGGGTATGGCTACACCTTC. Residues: CASIHSRGYGYTF.

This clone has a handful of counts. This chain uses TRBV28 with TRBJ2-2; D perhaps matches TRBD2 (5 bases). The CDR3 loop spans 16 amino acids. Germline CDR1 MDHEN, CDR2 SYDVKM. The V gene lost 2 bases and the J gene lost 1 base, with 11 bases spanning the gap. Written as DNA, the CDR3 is TGTGCCAGCAGTTTACCGGGATTGGGGAACACCGGGGAGCTGTTTTTT. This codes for CASSLPGLGNTGELFF.

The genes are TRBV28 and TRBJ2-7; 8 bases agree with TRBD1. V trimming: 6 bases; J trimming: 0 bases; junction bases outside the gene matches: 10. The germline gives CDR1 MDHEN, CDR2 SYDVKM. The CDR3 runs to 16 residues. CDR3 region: CASSPQQGVSSYEQYF. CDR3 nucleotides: TGTGCCAGCAGCCCCCAACAGGGGGTTAGCTCCTACGAGCAGTACTTC.

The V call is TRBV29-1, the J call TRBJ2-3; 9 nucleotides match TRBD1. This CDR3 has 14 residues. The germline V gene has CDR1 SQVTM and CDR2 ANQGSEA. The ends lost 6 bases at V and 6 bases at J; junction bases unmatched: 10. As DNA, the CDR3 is TGCAGCGTGGCCGGGGACAGGGATTGGGATACGCAGTATTTT. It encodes CSVAGDRDWDTQYF.

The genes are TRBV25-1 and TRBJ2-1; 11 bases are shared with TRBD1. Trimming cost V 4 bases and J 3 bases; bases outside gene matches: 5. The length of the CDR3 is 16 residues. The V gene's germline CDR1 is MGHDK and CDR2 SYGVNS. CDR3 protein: CASSARTGGFYNEQFF. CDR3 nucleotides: TGTGCCAGCAGTGCTCGGACAGGGGGCTTCTACAATGAGCAGTTCTTC.